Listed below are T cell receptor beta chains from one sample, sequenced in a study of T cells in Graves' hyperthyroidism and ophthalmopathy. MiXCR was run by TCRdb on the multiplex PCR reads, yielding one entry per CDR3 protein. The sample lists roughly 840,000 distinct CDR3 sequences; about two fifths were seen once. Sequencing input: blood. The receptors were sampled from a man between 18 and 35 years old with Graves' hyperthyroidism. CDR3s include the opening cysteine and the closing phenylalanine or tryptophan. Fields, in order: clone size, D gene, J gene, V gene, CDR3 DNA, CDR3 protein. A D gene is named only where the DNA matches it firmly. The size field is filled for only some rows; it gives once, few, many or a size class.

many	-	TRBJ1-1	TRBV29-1	TGCAGCGTTGATGTCTGGAACACTGAAGCTTTCTTT	CSVDVWNTEAFF
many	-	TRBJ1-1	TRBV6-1	TGTGCCAGCAGTGAAGCGGCTAGACCGAGTGAAGCTTTCTTT	CASSEAARPSEAFF
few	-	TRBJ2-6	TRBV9	TGTGCCAGCAGCCCAAGAGAGGACGGGAACCGGGCCAACGTCCTGACTTTC	CASSPREDGNRANVLTF
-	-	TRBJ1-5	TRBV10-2	TGCGCCAGCATTCCGACAGCGTATGGTCAGCCCCAGCATTTT	CASIPTAYGQPQHF
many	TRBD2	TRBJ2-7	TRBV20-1	TGCAGTGCTAGCCTAGCGGGGACCTACGAGCAGTACTTC	CSASLAGTYEQYF
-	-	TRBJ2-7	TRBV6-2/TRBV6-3	TGTGCCAGCAGCTACTCGGCCGGAGGTCCCTACGAGCAGTACTTC	CASSYSAGGPYEQYF
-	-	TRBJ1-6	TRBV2	TGTGCCAGCAGGGCGACCCTCCACTTT	CASRATLHF
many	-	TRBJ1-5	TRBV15	TGTGCCACCAGCAGAGATAGACAAGTCCCTCAGCCCCAGCATTTT	CATSRDRQVPQPQHF
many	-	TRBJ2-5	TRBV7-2	TGTGCCAGCAGCCCATCAGGGGTTCAAGAGACCCAGTACTTC	CASSPSGVQETQYF
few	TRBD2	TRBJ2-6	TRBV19	TGTGCCAGTAGTATAGTGGGAGGGGCTGGGGCCAACGTCCTGACTTTC	CASSIVGGAGANVLTF
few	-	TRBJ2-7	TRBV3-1	TGTGCCAGCAGCCAAGGGGCCAGATCAGGCTACGAGCAGTACTTC	CASSQGARSGYEQYF
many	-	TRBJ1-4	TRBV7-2	TGTGCCAGCAGCTTAGACAGGCGAAATGAAAAACTGTTTTTT	CASSLDRRNEKLFF
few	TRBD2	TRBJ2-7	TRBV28	TGTGCCAGCAGTTCCGGGACTAGCGGGAGCAACGAGCAGTACTTC	CASSSGTSGSNEQYF
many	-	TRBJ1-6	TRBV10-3	TGTGCCATCAGTGACGGGGGAAAGGCCAGGGAGCGAAATTCACCCCTCCACTTT	CAISDGGKARERNSPLHF
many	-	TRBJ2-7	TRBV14	TGTGCCAGCAGCCAAGAAGGAAGGGAGCAGTACTTC	CASSQEGREQYF
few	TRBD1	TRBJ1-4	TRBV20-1	TGCAGTGCCCTCCTCCCAGGGGGTGGAGAAAAACTGTTTTTT	CSALLPGGGEKLFF
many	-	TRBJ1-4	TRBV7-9	TGTGCCAGCAGCTACGGACAGAGAAATGAAAAACTGTTTTTT	CASSYGQRNEKLFF
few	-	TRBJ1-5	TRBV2	TGTGCCAGCAGTGTCCCAGGGGTGGTACATCAGCCCCAGCATTTT	CASSVPGVVHQPQHF
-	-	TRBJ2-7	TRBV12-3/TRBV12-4	TGTGCCAGCAGTTTAAGTCCCATCGACGGACTCTCCAAGGAGCAGTACTTC	CASSLSPIDGLSKEQYF
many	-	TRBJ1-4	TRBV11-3	TGTGCCAGCGGGACGGGTGAAAAACTGTTTTTT	CASGTGEKLFF
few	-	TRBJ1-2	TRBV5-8	TGTGCCAGCACCGAAAGGGGTGGCTACACCTTC	CASTERGGYTF
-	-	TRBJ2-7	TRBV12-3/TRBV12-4	TGTGCCAGCAGTTTAGGAAAACGGGGCTACGAGCAGTACTTC	CASSLGKRGYEQYF
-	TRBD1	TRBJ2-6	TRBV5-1	TGCGCCAGCAGCAGACAGGGGGCGTTAGGGGCCAACGTCCTGACTTTC	CASSRQGALGANVLTF
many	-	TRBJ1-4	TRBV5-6	TGTGCCAGCAGCTTAACCAGGGATGAAAAACTGTTTTTT	CASSLTRDEKLFF
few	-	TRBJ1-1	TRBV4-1	TGCGCCAGCAGTGGTGAGACCGGTGAAGCTTTCTTT	CASSGETGEAFF
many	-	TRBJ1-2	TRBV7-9	TGTGCCAGCAGCCCCGGACGGGTCTATGGCTACACCTTC	CASSPGRVYGYTF
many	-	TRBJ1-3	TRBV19	TGTGCCAGTAGTCCCCCGACCAGCTCTGGAAACACCATATATTTT	CASSPPTSSGNTIYF
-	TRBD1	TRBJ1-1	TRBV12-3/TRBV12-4	TGTGCCTCCAGTTTCAGGGGGGGGTCCACTGAAGCTTTCTTT	CASSFRGGSTEAFF
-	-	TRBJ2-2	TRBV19	TGTGCCAGTAGTATAGATGGGATTCGGGGGGAGCTGTTTTTT	CASSIDGIRGELFF
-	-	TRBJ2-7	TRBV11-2	TGTGCCAGCAGCCCCTGGGGGGTTTACGAGCAGTACTTC	CASSPWGVYEQYF
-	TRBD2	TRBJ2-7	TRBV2	TGTGCCAGCCAAACTAGCGGGGCCTACGAGCAGTACTTC	CASQTSGAYEQYF
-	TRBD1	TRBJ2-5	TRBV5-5	TGTGCCAGCAGCTGGGGGACAGGGGGCCAAGAGACCCAGTACTTC	CASSWGTGGQETQYF
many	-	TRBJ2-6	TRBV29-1	TGCAGCGTTGCAAACTACTCTGGGGCCAACGTCCTGACTTTC	CSVANYSGANVLTF
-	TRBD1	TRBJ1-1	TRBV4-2	TGTGCCAGCAGCGGACAGGGTTTATTGGACACTGAAGCTTTCTTT	CASSGQGLLDTEAFF
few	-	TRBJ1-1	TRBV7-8	TGTGCCAGCAGCTTAGAGCGACCCCAAAACACTGAAGCTTTCTTT	CASSLERPQNTEAFF
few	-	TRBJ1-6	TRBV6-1	TGTGCCAGCAGTGAAAGGCTCCGGTCCAGTAATTCACCCCTCCACTTT	CASSERLRSSNSPLHF
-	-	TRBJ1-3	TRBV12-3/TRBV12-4	TGTGCCAGCAAGGGGGGGGCCTTTGGAAACACCATATATTTT	CASKGGAFGNTIYF
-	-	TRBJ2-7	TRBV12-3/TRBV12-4	TGTGCCAGCAGTTCCGGCGGGGCTACCTACGAGCAGTACTTC	CASSSGGATYEQYF
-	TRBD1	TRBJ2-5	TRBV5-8	TGTGTCAGCAGCCCCCGACCCGGGACAGCGCGAGAGACCCAGTACTTC	CVSSPRPGTARETQYF
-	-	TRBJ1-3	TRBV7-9	TGCGCCAGCAGCCAAGTGCGGGGGCAGCCTGGAAACACCATATATTTT	CASSQVRGQPGNTIYF
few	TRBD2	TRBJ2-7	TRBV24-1	TGTGCCACCAGTGACCCCCGGGGGGGTAACGAGCAGTACTTC	CATSDPRGGNEQYF
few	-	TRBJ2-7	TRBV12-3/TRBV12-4	TGTGCCAGCAGTTCGGCGGTAGGGCTGTACCTCTACGAGCAGTACTTC	CASSSAVGLYLYEQYF
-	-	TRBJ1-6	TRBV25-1	TGTGCCAGCCAAGGACCCTCAAATTCACCCCTCCACTTT	CASQGPSNSPLHF
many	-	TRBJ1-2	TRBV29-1	TGCAGCGTGGGTTGGGACGACCTCTACGGCTACACCTTC	CSVGWDDLYGYTF
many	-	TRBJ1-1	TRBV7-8	TGTGCCAGCAGCTTAGGTCCGATTGATGAGACTTTCTTT	CASSLGPIDETFF
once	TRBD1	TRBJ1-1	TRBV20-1	TGCAGTGCTAGGGGACAGTTAAACACTGGAGCTTTCTTT	CSARGQLNTGAFF